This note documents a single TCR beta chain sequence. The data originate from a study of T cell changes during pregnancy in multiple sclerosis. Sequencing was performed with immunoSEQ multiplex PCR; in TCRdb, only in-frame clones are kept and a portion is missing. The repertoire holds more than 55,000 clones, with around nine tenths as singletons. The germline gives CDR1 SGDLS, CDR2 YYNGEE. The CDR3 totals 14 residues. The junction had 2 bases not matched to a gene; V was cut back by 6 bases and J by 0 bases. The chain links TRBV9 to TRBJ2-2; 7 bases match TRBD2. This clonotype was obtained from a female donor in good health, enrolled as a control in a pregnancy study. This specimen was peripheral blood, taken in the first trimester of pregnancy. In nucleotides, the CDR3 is TGTGCCAGCAAAAGCGGGACGAACACCGGGGAGCTGTTTTTT. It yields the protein CASKSGTNTGELFF.